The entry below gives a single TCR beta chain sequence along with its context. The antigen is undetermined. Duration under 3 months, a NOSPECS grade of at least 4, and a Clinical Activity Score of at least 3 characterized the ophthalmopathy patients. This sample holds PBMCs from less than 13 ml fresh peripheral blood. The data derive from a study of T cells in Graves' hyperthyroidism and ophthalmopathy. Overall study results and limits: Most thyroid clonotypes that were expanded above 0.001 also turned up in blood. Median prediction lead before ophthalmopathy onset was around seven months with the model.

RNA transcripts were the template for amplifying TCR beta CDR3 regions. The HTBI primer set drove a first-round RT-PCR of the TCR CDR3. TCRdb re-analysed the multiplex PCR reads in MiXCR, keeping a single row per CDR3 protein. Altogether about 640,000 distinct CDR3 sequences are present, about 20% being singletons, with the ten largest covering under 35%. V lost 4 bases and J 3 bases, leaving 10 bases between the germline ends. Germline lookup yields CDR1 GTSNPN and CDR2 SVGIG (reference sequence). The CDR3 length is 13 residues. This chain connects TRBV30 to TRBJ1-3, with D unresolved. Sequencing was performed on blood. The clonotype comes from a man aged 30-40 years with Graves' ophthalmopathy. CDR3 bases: TGTGCCTGGATAGGGAATCTTGGAAACACCATATATTTT. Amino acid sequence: CAWIGNLGNTIYF. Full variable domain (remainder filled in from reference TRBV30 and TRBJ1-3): SQTIHQWPATLVQPVGSPLSLECTVEGTSNPNLYWYRQAAGRGLQLLFYSVGIGQISSEVPQNLSASRPQDRQFILSSKKLLLSDSGFYLCAWIGNLGNTIYFGEGSWLTVV.